This TCR beta chain was profiled in a study of T-cell reconstitution after alpha-beta-depleted transplantation in children. The V end was cut by 1 base, the J end by 6 bases, with 11 bases between. Germline V CDR1 and CDR2: SQVTM, ANQGSEA. The CDR3 runs 13 residues. Unique molecular identifiers were used to barcode this TCRbeta library. Via MiXCR, TCRdb re-called the PCR reads, giving one row per CDR3 protein. The repertoire includes approximately 510,000 distinct CDR3 sequences, approximately 20% of them detected once, and over 3% sits in the top ten. The material sequenced was PBMCs from the stem cell graft donor, taken from the stem cell graft. The V and J genes are TRBV29-1 and TRBJ2-3, with D perhaps TRBD1 or TRBD2 (5 bases each). This sequence was found in a human donor who donated a stem cell graft to a child with acute lymphoblastic leukemia. Written as DNA, the CDR3 is TGCAGCGTTGAAGGAATGGGGGAGGATACGCAGTATTTT. It encodes CSVEGMGEDTQYF.